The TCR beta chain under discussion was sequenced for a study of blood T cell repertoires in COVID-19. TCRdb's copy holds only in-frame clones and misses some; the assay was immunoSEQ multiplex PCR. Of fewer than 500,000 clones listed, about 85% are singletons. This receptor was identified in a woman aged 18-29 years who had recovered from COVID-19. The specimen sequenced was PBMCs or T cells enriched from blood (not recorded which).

The DNA of the CDR3 is TGTGCCAGCAGGGACAGTTACACCGGGGAGCTGTTTTTT. Translating it yields CASRDSYTGELFF. V gene TRBV2 combines with J gene TRBJ2-2; D might be TRBD1 (6 bases). Per germline, CDR1 SNHLY and CDR2 FYNNEI. This CDR3 spans 13 amino acids. Trimming stripped 6 bases from V and 3 bases from J, with 8 bases between.